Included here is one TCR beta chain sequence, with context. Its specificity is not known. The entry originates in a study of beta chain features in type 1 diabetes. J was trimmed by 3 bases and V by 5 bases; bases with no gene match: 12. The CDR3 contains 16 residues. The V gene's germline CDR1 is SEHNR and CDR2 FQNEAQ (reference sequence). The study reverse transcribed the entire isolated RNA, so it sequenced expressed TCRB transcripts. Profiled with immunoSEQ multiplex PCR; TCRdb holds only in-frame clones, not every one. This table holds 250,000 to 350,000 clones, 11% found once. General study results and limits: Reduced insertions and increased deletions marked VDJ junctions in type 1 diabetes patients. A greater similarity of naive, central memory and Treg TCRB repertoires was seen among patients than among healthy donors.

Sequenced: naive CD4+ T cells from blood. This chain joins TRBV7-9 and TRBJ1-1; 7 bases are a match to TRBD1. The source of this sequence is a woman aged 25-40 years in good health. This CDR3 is CASSQIGTESDTEAFF. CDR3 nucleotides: TGTGCCAGCAGCCAAATCGGGACAGAGTCCGACACTGAAGCTTTCTTT.